Sequencing of this T cell receptor beta chain was carried out in a study of T cells expressing NK-cell markers. Notes on the study in general: The study did not resolve the HCMV specificity of expanded NKG2C+ T cell clones. These same clonotypes (in a handful of donors) also led the CD3+CD56-NKG2C+ fraction.

This CDR3 has 15 residues. Germline V gene lookup returns CDR1 SGHKS and CDR2 YYEKEE (reference sequence). As concerns this clonotype: Its antigen is not identified.

TCRdb reanalyzed the 5' RACE reads and collapses them to one entry per CDR3 protein, without DNA. The record lists fewer than 200,000 distinct CDR3 sequences, of which the ten most abundant hold less than 20%. The material sequenced was blood T cells: a sorted CD56 or NKG2C T cell subset, CD4+ or CD8+ T cells, or bulk PBMC T cells (not recorded which). This rearrangement joins TRBV5-5 to TRBJ2-1; TCRdb names TRBD2, which stays unverified in the absence of DNA. The clonotype was recovered from a woman aged 18 to 75 in good health. CDR3: CASTPGWTSYNEQFF.